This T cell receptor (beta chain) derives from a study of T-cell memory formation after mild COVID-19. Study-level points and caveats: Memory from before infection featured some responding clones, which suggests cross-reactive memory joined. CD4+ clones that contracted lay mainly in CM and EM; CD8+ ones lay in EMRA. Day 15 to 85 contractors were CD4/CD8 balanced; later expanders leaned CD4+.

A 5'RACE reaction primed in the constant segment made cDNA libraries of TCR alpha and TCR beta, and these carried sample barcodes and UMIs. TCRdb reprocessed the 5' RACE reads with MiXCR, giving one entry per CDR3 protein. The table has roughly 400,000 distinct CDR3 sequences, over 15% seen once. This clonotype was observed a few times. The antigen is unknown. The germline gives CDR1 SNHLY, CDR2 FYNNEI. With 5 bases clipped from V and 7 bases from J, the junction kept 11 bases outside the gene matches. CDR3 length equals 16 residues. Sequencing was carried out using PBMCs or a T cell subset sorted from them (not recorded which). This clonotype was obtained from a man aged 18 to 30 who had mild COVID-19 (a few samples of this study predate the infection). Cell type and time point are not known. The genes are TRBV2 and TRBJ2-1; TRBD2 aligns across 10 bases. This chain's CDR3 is CASSLFTSGVGNEQFF. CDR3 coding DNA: TGTGCCAGCAGTCTATTCACTAGCGGGGTGGGGAATGAGCAGTTCTTC.